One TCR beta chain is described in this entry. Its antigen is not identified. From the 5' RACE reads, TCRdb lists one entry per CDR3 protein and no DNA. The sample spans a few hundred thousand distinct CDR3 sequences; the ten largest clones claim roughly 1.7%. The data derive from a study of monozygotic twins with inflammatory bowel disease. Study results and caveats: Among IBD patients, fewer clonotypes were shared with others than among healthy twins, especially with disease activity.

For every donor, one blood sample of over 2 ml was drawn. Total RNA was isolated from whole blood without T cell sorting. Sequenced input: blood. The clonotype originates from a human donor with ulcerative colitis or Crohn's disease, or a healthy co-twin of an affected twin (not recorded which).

The CDR3 spells CSARGGQRETQYF. The chain has TRBV20-1 and TRBJ2-5; TCRdb names TRBD1, which stays unverified in the absence of DNA. The CDR3 loop spans 13 amino acids. Germline V gene lookup returns CDR1 DFQATT and CDR2 SNEGSKA (reference sequence).